This T cell receptor beta chain was sequenced in a study of cytomegalovirus exposure and HLA in healthy donors. Study outcomes and limitations: Among TCR sequences, most were rare, though some public TCRs appeared in many donors.

Vbeta (60) and Jbeta (13) primers were used in the PCR. The repertoire was sequenced with immunoSEQ multiplex PCR; TCRdb's copy has only in-frame clones and lacks some. This sample yields around 86,000 clones, of which under 9% are seen a single time; 2% to 2.5% belongs to the top ten. At sampling all donors were nominally healthy, likely with unrecorded immune exposures. As regards this clone: The antigen is not known.

Germline lookup yields CDR1 MDHEN and CDR2 SYDVKM. Germline trimming cut 2 bases from V and 2 bases from J; bases unmatched to any gene: 3. The CDR3 spans 15 residues. The specimen was PBMCs. The TCR sequence derives from a man aged 50-60 years in good health and CMV-seronegative. The chain recombines TRBV28 with TRBJ2-3; 8 bases agree with TRBD2. CDR3 protein: CASSLPGGLTDTQYF. The DNA for the CDR3 is TGTGCCAGCAGTTTACCGGGAGGGCTCACAGATACGCAGTATTTT.